This T cell receptor (beta chain) was retrieved from a study of cytomegalovirus exposure and HLA in healthy donors. The overall study: Earlier, some 180 million T cells were analyzed, and 90 million to 120 million unique TCR beta sequences were found among them. Study-wide results and caveats: Within an earlier analysis, most TCR beta V segments proved productive either about 90% or about 30% of the time.

With 60 Vbeta and 13 Jbeta primers, the PCR was carried out. Measured with immunoSEQ multiplex PCR; TCRdb has only the in-frame clones, and not every one. The sample includes about 160,000 clones, around 81% of them seen just once. Germline CDR1 is MNHEY and CDR2 is SVGAGI. The CDR3 totals 15 residues. Between the trimmed V and J ends, which lost 2 bases and 0 bases, there was a span of 10 bases. A remark on this clone: The antigen is not known.

The sample was PBMCs. V usage is TRBV6-5 and J usage is TRBJ1-1, with D possibly TRBD1 on 5 matching bases. The clonotype was recovered from a woman between 50 and 59 years old in good health and CMV-seronegative. The CDR3 bases are TGTGCCAGCAGTTACCGGGCGGGGGTGAACACTGAAGCTTTCTTT. This codes for CASSYRAGVNTEAFF.